Included here is one T cell receptor (beta chain) sequence, with context. The antigen is not known. The entry originates in a study of regulatory T cells in long-lasting Graves disease. Assembly of TCR beta libraries relied on iRepertoire HTBI primers together with Arm-PCR of CDR3 regions. TCRdb reprocessed the multiplex PCR reads with MiXCR, giving one entry per CDR3 protein. The profile shows 700,000 or so distinct CDR3 sequences, around 30% of them singletons. Study-level results: TRBV28, TRBJ1-2 and TRBJ2-5 were segments that persistent disease favored. The number of shared public clonotypes was higher in persistent patients (under 3,000) than new patients (around 890).

The time point was: persistent/refractory GD, antithyroid drugs over 5 years with positive TRAb. Extracted PBMC RNA gave rise to the TCR library. Diagnosis followed American Thyroid Association guidelines for Graves' disease. The CDR3 runs 15 residues. The germline V gene encodes CDR1 SGDLS and CDR2 YYNGEE. V lost 0 bases and J 3 bases, leaving 12 bases between the germline ends. The starting material was peripheral blood mononuclear cells (PBMCs), obtained when the disease was refractory, from a patient treated with antithyroid drugs. This chain connects TRBV9 to TRBJ1-2; D is possibly TRBD1 (6 bases). The sequence came from a female donor with Graves disease. The CDR3 bases are TGTGCCAGCAGCGTAGGTTTAGGGGGGCACTATGGCTACACCTTC. Its translation is CASSVGLGGHYGYTF.